These 19 T cell receptor beta chains originate from one sample sequenced in a study of CD8 T cells in ankylosing spondylitis. TCRdb ran MiXCR on the 5' RACE reads and lists one entry per CDR3 protein. This table holds 250,000 to 350,000 distinct CDR3 sequences, less than 25% found once. Sample: blood, either unsorted or a sorted T cell fraction (not recorded which). The receptors come from a female donor with ankylosing spondylitis or in good health (not recorded which).

A remark on this clonotype: One junction end does not reproduce the germline sequence, and a read error may be involved. This sequence joins TRBV7-7 and TRBJ2-5; 8 bases are shared with TRBD2. Per the germline V gene, CDR1 is SSHAT and CDR2 is FNYEAQ (reference sequence). This CDR3 is 14 amino acids long. The DNA for the CDR3 is TGTGCTAGCAGCTTAGAGGCGGGAGGAGAGACCCAGTACTTC. Its protein is CASSLEAGGETQYF.

This clonotype was counted ten times or more. The chain uses TRBV5-1 and TRBJ2-6; 9 bases map to TRBD1. There are 18 residues in the CDR3. Trimming cost V 7 bases and J 0 bases; bases outside gene matches: 11. Germline CDR1 and CDR2: SGHRS and YFSETQ. The CDR3 DNA reads as TGCGCCAGCTGGGAACCGGGACAGGGATACTCTGGGGCCAACGTCCTGACTTTC. Amino acid sequence: CASWEPGQGYSGANVLTF.

This rearrangement joins TRBV5-1 to TRBJ2-6, with TRBD2 matching over 10 bases. Looked up from germline, CDR1 is SGHRS and CDR2 is YFSETQ. CDR3 length: 18 amino acids. V lost 4 bases, J lost 2 bases, and 9 bases stayed unmatched. In DNA form, the CDR3 reads TGCGCCAGCAGCCACAGTCTAGCGGGAGAACCTGGGGCCAACGTCCTGACTTTC. Amino acid sequence: CASSHSLAGEPGANVLTF.

This clonotype has at least ten counts. In DNA form, the CDR3 reads TGCAGTGCCCCTGCTGGAGGCTCCTACAATGAGCAGTTCTTC. Translated: CSAPAGGSYNEQFF. This chain links TRBV20-1 with TRBJ2-1; tentative D call: TRBD2 (5 bases). Trimming left V 6 bases short and J 0 bases short, with 12 bases between. The germline V gene encodes CDR1 DFQATT and CDR2 SNEGSKA (reference sequence). This CDR3 is built from 14 residues.

This clonotype was picked up a small number of times. This chain joins TRBV20-1 and TRBJ1-1; D gene ambiguous. The length of the CDR3 is 13 residues. Looked up from germline, CDR1 is DFQATT and CDR2 is SNEGSKA (reference sequence). V dropped 3 bases and J dropped 1 base, with 9 bases sitting between them. CDR3 sequence reads: CSASKRSNTEAFF. The CDR3 nucleotides are TGCAGTGCTAGTAAACGATCGAACACTGAAGCTTTCTTT.

This clonotype has only a few counts. V is TRBV2 and J is TRBJ1-1; D gene ambiguous. Trimming took 7 bases from V and 2 from J, leaving 17 bases between them. Germline CDR1 SNHLY, CDR2 FYNNEI. CDR3 length equals 15 residues. The CDR3 loop reads CASNKFTGPNTEAFF. Written as DNA, the CDR3 is TGTGCCAGCAACAAATTCACCGGGCCTAACACTGAAGCTTTCTTT.

This clonotype has only a few counts. The rearrangement joins TRBV7-3 to TRBJ2-3, with D possibly called TRBD1 or TRBD2 (5 bases each). Trimming took off 10 bases at V and 1 base at J, with 18 bases between the two ends. CDR1 and CDR2 from the germline V gene are SGHTA and FQGTGA. This CDR3 spans 15 amino acids. In DNA form, the CDR3 reads TGTGCCACCCAATTGGGTGGGGACCGCACAGATACGCAGTATTTT. This sequence encodes CATQLGGDRTDTQYF.

The chain recombines TRBV19 with TRBJ2-3; D is perhaps TRBD1 or TRBD2 (5 bases each). CDR3 length: 15 amino acids. V lost 4 bases to trimming and J lost 1 base, with 12 bases between them. Germline V gene data show CDR1 as LNHDA and CDR2 as SQIVND (reference sequence). Written as DNA, the CDR3 is TGTGCCAGTAGTAACCAACGGGGCGGCACAGATACGCAGTATTTT. Residues: CASSNQRGGTDTQYF.

The chain recombines TRBV19 with TRBJ2-5, with 9 bases fitting TRBD2. Germline V gene sequence: CDR1 LNHDA, CDR2 SQIVND (reference sequence). Germline trimming cut 6 bases from V and 0 bases from J; bases unmatched to any gene: 5. The CDR3 is 15 residues long. In nucleotides, the CDR3 is TGTGCCAGTAGCCACACTAGCGGGCACCAAGAGACCCAGTACTTC. Amino acid sequence: CASSHTSGHQETQYF.

Concerning this clonotype itself: This CDR3 fails to terminate in the conserved phenylalanine or tryptophan, so it likely reflects a read error. The chain joins TRBV4-2 to TRBJ2-3; D assignment may be TRBD1 or TRBD2 (6 bases each). The CDR3 contains 15 residues. V dropped 4 bases and J dropped 6 bases, with 17 bases sitting between them. The germline V gene encodes CDR1 LGHNA and CDR2 YNFKEQ. The CDR3 spells CASSPQLGGWDTQYY. CDR3 nucleotides: TGTGCCAGCAGCCCTCAGCTGGGGGGCTGGGATACGCAGTATTAT.

The chain recombines TRBV21-1 with TRBJ2-7; no check of the table's D call, TRBD2, against the DNA was made. TRBV21-1 is a pseudogene segment. The CDR3 contains 14 residues. This CDR3 reads CASSTRDFTYEQYF. DNA for the CDR3: TGTGCCAGCAGCACCCGGGACTTCACCTACGAGCAGTACTTC.

This clonotype was seen only a few times. The CDR3 DNA follows: TGTGCCAGCAGCGGGAGATTTTTTAGTGTTGAGCAGTTCTTC. Encoded protein: CASSGRFFSVEQFF. The J gene is TRBJ2-1, the V gene TRBV12-3 or TRBV12-4, with TRBD2 as a possible D gene (6 bases). V gave up 6 bases and J gave up 9 bases, with 18 bases separating them. This CDR3 region has 14 residues.

V is TRBV5-5 and J is TRBJ1-1; D possibly corresponds to TRBD1 (6 bases). The CDR3 has 14 residues. CDR1 and CDR2 (germline): SGHKS, YYEKEE (reference sequence). The V end was cut by 4 bases, the J end by 4 bases, with 14 bases between. CDR3 residues: CASSTYRDSTEAFF. The CDR3, as DNA: TGTGCCAGCAGCACATACAGGGATAGCACTGAAGCTTTCTTT.

There are a few counts of this clonotype. CDR3 sequence reads: CASADRANYGYTF. The CDR3 nucleotides read TGTGCCAGCGCGGACAGGGCTAACTATGGCTACACCTTC. V and J are TRBV27 and TRBJ1-2, with 8 nucleotides matching TRBD1. The germline gives CDR1 MNHEY, CDR2 SMNVEV (reference sequence). The CDR3 sequence is 13 residues long. Unmatched junction bases numbered 2, after V lost 8 bases and J lost 0 bases.

This clonotype was seen a few times. This chain links TRBV14 with TRBJ2-7; 11 bases fit TRBD2. The germline V gene has CDR1 SGHDN and CDR2 FVKESK. The CDR3 contains 19 residues. V shed 1 base, J shed 2 bases, and the junction held 13 bases outside the gene matches. CDR3 coding DNA: TGTGCCAGCAGCCAAGGTAAAACTAGCGGGAGATTAGTCCCCTACGAGCAGTACTTC. Translation gives CASSQGKTSGRLVPYEQYF.

The V gene is TRBV7-2, the J gene TRBJ1-2; D uncertain. From germline, CDR1 is SGHTA and CDR2 FQGNSA. V was cut by 4 bases and J by 3 bases, with 12 bases left in between. CDR3 length: 14 amino acids. CDR3 loop: CASSSVGLDYGYTF. As DNA, the CDR3 is TGTGCCAGCAGCTCCGTGGGCCTCGACTATGGCTACACCTTC.

The V call is TRBV7-9, the J call TRBJ2-4; D may be TRBD2 (6 bases). The CDR3 contains 14 residues. Germline V lookup: CDR1 SEHNR, CDR2 FQNEAQ (reference sequence). Trimming left V 3 bases short and J 4 bases short, with 10 bases between. CDR3 sequence (DNA): TGTGCCAGCAGCTTGGGGGAGGAGAAAAACATTCAGTACTTC. This encodes CASSLGEEKNIQYF.

DNA of the CDR3: TGTGCCAGCAGCTCACAGGGTGGATCCTACGAGCAGTACTTC. Protein sequence: CASSSQGGSYEQYF. The chain recombines TRBV7-2 with TRBJ2-7; the D gene is possibly TRBD1 (6 bases). Trimming took off 4 bases at V and 1 base at J, with 11 bases between the two ends. CDR3 size: 14 residues. Germline loops: CDR1 SGHTA, CDR2 FQGNSA.

This rearrangement joins TRBV5-1 to TRBJ2-2; D is uncertain. Trimming stripped 0 bases from V and 6 bases from J, with 6 bases between. The CDR3 is 13 amino acids. Germline V lookup: CDR1 SGHRS, CDR2 YFSETQ. The CDR3: CASSLAAPGELFF. CDR3 sequence (DNA): TGCGCCAGCAGCTTGGCCGCGCCCGGGGAGCTGTTTTTT.